Only a few counts were recorded for the clone carrying this T cell receptor (beta chain). The data were obtained in a study of CD8+CD57+ T cells in acquired aplastic anemia. Study context: CD4+ and CD8+ cells, once sorted, gave DNA averaging roughly 3.2 ug. CD4+ cells from healthy donors averaged roughly 9.9 million reads.

The J segment lost 4 bases and the V segment lost 3 bases, leaving 7 bases of the junction unmatched. Germline values: CDR1 GTSNPN, CDR2 SVGIG (reference sequence). There are 14 residues in the CDR3. For CDR3 and TCR beta VDJ profiling, genomic DNA was the template used. TCRdb fed the reads into MiXCR, producing one record per CDR3 protein. The sample lists some 180,000 distinct CDR3 sequences, approximately 46% occurring once. The sequence derives from a human donor in good health. This chain connects TRBV30 to TRBJ2-5; 8 bases are a match to TRBD2. Input material: sorted CD4+, CD8+, or CD8+CD57+ T cells (not recorded which) from PBMCs. Here the CDR3 reads CAWRRGAGGETQYF. CDR3 bases: TGTGCCTGGAGGCGGGGGGCCGGCGGAGAGACCCAGTACTTC.